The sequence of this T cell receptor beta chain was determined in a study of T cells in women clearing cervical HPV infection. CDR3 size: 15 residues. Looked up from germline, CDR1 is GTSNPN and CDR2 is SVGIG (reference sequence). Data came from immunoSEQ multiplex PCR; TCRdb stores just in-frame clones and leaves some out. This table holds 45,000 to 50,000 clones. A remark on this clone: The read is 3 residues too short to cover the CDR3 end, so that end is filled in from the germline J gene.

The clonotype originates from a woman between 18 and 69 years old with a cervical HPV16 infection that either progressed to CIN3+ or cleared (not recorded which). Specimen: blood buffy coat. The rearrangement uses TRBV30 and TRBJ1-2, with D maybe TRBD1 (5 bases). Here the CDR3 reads CAWRPGLAVFNDYTF. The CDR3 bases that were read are TGTGCCTGGAGGCCGGGACTAGCGGTTTTCAATGAC.